Reported below is one T cell receptor (beta chain). Its antigen is undetermined. TCRB libraries came from RNA via three nested multiplex PCR rounds. A C-beta primer primed TCRB cDNA from approximately 0.5 ug RNA. Unique molecular identifiers were not described for the libraries. In TCRdb, the multiplex PCR reads were re-called with MiXCR into one record per CDR3 protein. The table has 9,000 to 10,000 distinct CDR3 sequences, about 67% seen once. The data stem from a study of tumor-infiltrating lymphocytes in glioblastoma multiforme. The V and J ends lost 4 bases and 6 bases, in that order; junction bases with no gene match: 11. The CDR3 has 16 residues. Germline V gene lookup returns CDR1 SGDLS and CDR2 YYNGEE. Points from the study as a whole: T cells were not sorted into functional subsets. Just one glioblastoma patient contributed to the TCR-mutation comparison.

The V gene is TRBV9, the J gene TRBJ2-1; 9 bases agree with TRBD2. Sequencing input: brain tumor tissue. The origin of this receptor is a male donor with glioblastoma. CDR3 residues: CASSTRTSATANEQFF. CDR3 DNA sequence: TGTGCCAGCAGCACTCGGACTAGCGCCACGGCCAATGAGCAGTTCTTC.